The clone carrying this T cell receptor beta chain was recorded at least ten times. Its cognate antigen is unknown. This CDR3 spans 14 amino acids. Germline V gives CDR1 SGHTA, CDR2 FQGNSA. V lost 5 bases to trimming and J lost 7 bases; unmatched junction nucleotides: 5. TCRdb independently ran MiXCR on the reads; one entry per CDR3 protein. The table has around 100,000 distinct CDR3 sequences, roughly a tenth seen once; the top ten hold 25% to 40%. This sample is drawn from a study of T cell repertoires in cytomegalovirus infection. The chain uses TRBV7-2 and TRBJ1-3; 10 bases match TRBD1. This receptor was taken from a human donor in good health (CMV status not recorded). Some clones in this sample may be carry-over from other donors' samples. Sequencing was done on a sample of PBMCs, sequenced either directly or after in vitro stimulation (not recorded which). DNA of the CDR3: TGTGCCAGCAGCCCGGGACAGGGGATGAACACCATATATTTT. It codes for CASSPGQGMNTIYF.